This TCR beta chain was identified during a study of CD8+CD57+ T cells in acquired aplastic anemia. Patients sequenced had flow cytometry evidence of CD8+CD57+ cell expansion. Genomic DNA, serving as template, underwent TCR beta VDJ and CDR3 profiling. TCRdb passed the reads through MiXCR, listing each CDR3 protein once. This table has about half a million distinct CDR3 sequences, approximately 32% appearing once. The CDR3 spans 14 residues. The germline V gene has CDR1 LNHDA and CDR2 SQIVND (reference sequence). V shed 1 base and J shed 1 base, with 7 bases lying between them. This sequence joins TRBV19 and TRBJ1-1; D ambiguous. This TCR was sampled from a human donor with aplastic anemia. The sample was sorted CD4+, CD8+, or CD8+CD57+ T cells (not recorded which) from PBMCs. Written as DNA, the CDR3 is TGTGCCAGTAGTATAGCCATTAGGAACACTGAAGCTTTCTTT. Translating gives CASSIAIRNTEAFF.